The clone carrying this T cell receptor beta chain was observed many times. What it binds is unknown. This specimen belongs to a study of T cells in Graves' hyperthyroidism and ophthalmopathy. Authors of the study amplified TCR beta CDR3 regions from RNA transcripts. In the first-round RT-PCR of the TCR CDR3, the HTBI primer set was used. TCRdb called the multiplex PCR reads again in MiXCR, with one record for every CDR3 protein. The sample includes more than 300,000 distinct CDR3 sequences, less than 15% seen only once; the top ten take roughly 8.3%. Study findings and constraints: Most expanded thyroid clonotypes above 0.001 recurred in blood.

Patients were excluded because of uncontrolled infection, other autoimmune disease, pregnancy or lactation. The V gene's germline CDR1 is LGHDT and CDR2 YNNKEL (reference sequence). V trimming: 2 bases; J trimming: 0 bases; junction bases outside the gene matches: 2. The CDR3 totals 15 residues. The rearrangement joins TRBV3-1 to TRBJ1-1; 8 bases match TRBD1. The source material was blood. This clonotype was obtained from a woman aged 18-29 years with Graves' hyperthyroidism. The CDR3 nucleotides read TGTGCCAGCAGCCAACGGACAGGGCTGAACACTGAAGCTTTCTTT. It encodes CASSQRTGLNTEAFF.